This paragraph covers one T cell receptor (beta chain) sequence. The CDR3 sequence is 15 residues long. Germline CDR1 and CDR2: KGHSH and LQKENI. Trimming removed 6 bases at V and 4 bases at J, with 18 bases between. Using its own MiXCR run on the RT-PCR reads, TCRdb lists one record per CDR3 protein. Of 57,000 or so distinct CDR3 sequences detected, about an eighth appear once; the ten largest clones hold more than 25%. This entry belongs to a study of patients and donors after allogeneic stem cell transplantation. The rearrangement links TRBV18 to TRBJ1-2; D gene unclear. Material for sequencing was blood, either unsorted or a sorted T cell fraction (not recorded which). The source is a human donor who was either an allogeneic HSCT recipient or a stem cell or donor lymphocyte infusion donor (not recorded which). It is not recorded whose cells these are; they may come from a transplant donor. Written as DNA, the CDR3 is TGTGCCAGCTCTCCAAATTTTGAAGAGGGCTATGGCTACACCTTC. This translates into CASSPNFEEGYGYTF.